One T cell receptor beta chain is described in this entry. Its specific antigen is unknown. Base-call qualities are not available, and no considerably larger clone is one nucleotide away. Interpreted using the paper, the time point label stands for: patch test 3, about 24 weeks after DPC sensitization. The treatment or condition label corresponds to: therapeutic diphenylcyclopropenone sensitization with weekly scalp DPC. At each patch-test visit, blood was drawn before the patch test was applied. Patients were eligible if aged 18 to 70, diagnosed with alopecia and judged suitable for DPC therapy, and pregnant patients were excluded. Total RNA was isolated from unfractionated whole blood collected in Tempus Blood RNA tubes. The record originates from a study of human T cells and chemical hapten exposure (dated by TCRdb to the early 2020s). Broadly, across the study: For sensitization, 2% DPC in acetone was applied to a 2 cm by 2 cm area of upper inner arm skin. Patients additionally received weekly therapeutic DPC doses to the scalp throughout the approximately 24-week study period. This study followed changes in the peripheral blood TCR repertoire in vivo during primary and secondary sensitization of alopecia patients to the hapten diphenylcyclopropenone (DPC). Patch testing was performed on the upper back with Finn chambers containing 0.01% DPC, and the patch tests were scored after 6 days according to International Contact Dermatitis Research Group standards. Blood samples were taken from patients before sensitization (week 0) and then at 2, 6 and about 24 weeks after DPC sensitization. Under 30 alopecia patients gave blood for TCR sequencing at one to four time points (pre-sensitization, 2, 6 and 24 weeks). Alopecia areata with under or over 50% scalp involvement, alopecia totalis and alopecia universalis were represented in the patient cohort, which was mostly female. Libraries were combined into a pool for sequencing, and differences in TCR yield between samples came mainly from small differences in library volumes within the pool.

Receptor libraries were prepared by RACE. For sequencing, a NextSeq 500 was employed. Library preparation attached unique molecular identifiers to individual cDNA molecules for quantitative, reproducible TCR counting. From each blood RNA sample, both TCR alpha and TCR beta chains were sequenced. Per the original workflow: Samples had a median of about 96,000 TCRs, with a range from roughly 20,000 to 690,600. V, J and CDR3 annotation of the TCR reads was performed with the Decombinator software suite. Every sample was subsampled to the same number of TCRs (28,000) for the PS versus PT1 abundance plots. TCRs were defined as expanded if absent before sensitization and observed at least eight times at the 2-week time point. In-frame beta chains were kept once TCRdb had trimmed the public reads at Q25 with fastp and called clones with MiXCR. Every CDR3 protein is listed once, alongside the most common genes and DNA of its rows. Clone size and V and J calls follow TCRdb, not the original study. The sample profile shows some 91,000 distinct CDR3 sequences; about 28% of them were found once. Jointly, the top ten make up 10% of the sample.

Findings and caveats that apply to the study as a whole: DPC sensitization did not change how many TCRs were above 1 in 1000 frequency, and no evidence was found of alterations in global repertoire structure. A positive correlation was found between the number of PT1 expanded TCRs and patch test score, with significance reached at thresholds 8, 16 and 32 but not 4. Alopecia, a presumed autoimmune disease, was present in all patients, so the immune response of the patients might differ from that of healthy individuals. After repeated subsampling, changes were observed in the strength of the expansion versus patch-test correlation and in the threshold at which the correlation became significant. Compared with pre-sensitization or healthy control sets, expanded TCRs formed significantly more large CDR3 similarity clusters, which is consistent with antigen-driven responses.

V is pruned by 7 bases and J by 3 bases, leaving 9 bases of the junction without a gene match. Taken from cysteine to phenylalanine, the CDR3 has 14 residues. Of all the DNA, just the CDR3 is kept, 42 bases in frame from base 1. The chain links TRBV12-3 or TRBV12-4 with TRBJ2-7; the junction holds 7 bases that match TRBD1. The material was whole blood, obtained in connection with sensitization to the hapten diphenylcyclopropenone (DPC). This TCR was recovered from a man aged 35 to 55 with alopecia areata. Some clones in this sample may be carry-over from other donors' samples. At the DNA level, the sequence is TGTGCCAGCACCCGAGGGGGACAGTACTACGAGCAGTACTTC. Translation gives CASTRGGQYYEQYF.